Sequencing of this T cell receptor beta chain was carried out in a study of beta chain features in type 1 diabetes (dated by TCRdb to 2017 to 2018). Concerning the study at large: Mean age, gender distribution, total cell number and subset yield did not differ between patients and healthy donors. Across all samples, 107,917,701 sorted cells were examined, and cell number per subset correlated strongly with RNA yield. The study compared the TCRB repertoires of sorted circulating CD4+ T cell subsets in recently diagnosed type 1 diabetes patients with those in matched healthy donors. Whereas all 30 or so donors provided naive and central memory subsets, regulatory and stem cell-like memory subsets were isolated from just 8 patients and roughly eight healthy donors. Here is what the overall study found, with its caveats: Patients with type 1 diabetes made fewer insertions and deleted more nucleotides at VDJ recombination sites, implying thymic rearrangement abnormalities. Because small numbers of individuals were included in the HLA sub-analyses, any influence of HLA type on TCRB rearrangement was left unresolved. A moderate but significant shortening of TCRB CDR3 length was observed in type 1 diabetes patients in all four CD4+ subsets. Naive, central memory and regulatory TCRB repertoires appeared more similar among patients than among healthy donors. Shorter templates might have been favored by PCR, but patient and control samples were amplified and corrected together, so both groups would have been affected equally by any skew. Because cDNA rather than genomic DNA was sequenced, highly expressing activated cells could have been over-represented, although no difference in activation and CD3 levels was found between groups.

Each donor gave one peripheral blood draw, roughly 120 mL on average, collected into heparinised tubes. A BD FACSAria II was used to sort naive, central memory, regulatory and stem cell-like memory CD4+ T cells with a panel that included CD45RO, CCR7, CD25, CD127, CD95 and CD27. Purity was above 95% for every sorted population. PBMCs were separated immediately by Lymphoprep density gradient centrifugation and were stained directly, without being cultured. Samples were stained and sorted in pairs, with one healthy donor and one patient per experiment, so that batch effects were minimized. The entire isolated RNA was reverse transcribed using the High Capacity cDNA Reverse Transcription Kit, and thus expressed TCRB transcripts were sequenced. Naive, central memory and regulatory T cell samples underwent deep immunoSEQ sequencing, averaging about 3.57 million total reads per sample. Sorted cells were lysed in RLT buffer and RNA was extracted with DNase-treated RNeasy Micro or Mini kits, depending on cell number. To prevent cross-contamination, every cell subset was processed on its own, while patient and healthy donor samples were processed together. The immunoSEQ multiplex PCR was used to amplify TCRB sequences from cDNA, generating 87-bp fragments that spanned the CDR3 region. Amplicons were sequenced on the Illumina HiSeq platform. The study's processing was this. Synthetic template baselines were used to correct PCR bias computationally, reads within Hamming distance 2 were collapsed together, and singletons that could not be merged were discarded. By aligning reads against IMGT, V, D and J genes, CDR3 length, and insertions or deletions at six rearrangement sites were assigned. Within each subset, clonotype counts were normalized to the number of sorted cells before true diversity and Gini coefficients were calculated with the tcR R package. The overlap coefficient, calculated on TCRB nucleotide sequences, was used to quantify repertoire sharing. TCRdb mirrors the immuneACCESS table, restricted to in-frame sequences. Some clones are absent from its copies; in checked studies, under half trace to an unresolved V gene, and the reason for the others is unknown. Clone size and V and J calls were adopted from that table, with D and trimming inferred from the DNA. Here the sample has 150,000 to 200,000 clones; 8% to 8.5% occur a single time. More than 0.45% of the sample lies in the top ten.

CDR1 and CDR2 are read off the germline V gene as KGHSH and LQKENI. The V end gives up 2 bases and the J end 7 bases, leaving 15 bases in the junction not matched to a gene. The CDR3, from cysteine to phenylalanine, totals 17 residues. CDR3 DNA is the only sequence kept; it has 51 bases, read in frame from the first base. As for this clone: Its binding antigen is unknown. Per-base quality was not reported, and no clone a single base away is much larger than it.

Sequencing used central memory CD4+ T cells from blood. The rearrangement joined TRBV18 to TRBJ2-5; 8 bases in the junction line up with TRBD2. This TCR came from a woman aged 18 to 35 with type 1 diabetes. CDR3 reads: CASSPSQGRGGRATQYF. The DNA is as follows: TGTGCCAGCTCACCAAGTCAAGGTCGGGGGGGCCGTGCGACCCAGTACTTC.